Below are 27 T cell receptor beta chains sequenced from a single sample in a study of blood T cells in healthy people across ages. A J-beta primer mix and a sample-barcoded 5' primer were used in a second PCR of about 6 to 12 cycles. TCRdb called the 5' RACE reads again in MiXCR, with one record for every CDR3 protein. The sample has about 510,000 distinct CDR3 sequences, around 27% seen once. This sample was also put to use in a study of T cells of mothers and their children.

The specimen sequenced was blood. The source is a boy younger than 10 in good health.

This clonotype was found a few times. J is TRBJ1-1 and V is TRBV6-4; D is unclear. The germline V gene encodes CDR1 MRHNA and CDR2 SNTAGT. This CDR3 has 13 amino acids. V gave up 8 bases and J gave up 0 bases, with 10 bases separating them. CDR3 sequence: CASRSGLNTEAFF. In nucleotides, the CDR3 is TGTGCCAGCCGGTCAGGATTGAACACTGAAGCTTTCTTT.

The chain employs TRBV5-1 and TRBJ2-4, with D unclear. Germline assignment: CDR1 SGHRS and CDR2 YFSETQ. V dropped 0 bases and J dropped 6 bases, with 10 bases sitting between them. The CDR3 totals 14 residues. This chain's CDR3 is CASSLGQPGNIQYF. In DNA form, the CDR3 reads TGCGCCAGCAGCTTGGGGCAACCGGGAAACATTCAGTACTTC.

This clonotype was seen more than once but under ten times. The chain couples TRBV14 to TRBJ2-2; D is uncertain. Germline loops: CDR1 SGHDN, CDR2 FVKESK. Trimming stripped 1 base from V and 5 bases from J, with 8 bases between. This CDR3 comprises 14 residues. The CDR3 here is CASSQVTVTGELFF. CDR3 coding DNA: TGTGCCAGCAGCCAAGTTACGGTGACCGGGGAGCTGTTTTTT.

J is TRBJ2-2 and V is TRBV20-1; TRBD2 matches 7 bases. Unmatched junction bases numbered 14, after V lost 1 base and J lost 0 bases. Germline V gene data show CDR1 as DFQATT and CDR2 as SNEGSKA (reference sequence). The CDR3 spans 19 residues. The CDR3 nucleotides read TGCAGTGCTAGAGGTGGCACCGTGCCGGGAGGACCGAACACCGGGGAGCTGTTTTTT. As protein: CSARGGTVPGGPNTGELFF.

This chain uses TRBV20-1 with TRBJ1-2; perhaps TRBD1 as D (6 bases). This CDR3 is 12 amino acids long. Trimming shortened V by 6 bases and J by 5 bases, and 13 bases separated the two germline ends. The germline V gene encodes CDR1 DFQATT and CDR2 SNEGSKA (reference sequence). The CDR3 DNA reads TGCAGTGCCCCGGACAGTATGTATGGCTACACCTTC. Its translation is CSAPDSMYGYTF.

The rearrangement joins TRBV6-1 to TRBJ2-1; 13 bases fit TRBD2. The CDR3 contains 15 residues. V was pared by 6 bases and J by 8 bases, with 7 bases of the junction left unmatched. Germline V gene sequence: CDR1 MNHNS, CDR2 SASEGT. CDR3 region: CASRSTSGRVYEQFF. CDR3 bases: TGTGCCAGCAGATCAACTAGCGGGAGGGTATATGAGCAGTTCTTC.

V is TRBV9 and J is TRBJ2-7; D gene unclear. The V end was cut by 3 bases, the J end by 7 bases, with 14 bases between. CDR3 length: 13 amino acids. Germline assignment: CDR1 SGDLS and CDR2 YYNGEE. This CDR3 is CASSGDLVGEQYF. The CDR3, as DNA: TGTGCCAGCAGCGGAGATTTGGTGGGGGAGCAGTACTTC.

This clonotype has only a few counts. The chain links TRBV20-1 to TRBJ2-7, with TRBD2 matching over 7 bases. CDR1 is DFQATT and CDR2 is SNEGSKA in the germline V gene (reference sequence). After removal of 3 bases from V and 3 bases from J, the junction contained 8 bases not matched to a gene. This CDR3 region has 14 residues. CDR3: CSASGGDYGYEQYF. CDR3 in DNA: TGCAGTGCTAGTGGGGGGGACTACGGCTACGAGCAGTACTTC.

The chain carries TRBV11-2 and TRBJ2-7; 9 bases are a match to TRBD1. The J call could be wrong; TRBJ2-5 is a better fit for the DNA end. The CDR3 runs to 22 residues. Germline-derived CDR1 and CDR2 are SGHAT and FQNNGV. CDR3 in DNA: TGTGCCAGCAGGATTCCTACAGTGCTTGGGTATACAAGACAGGGGGACCAAGAGACCCAGTACTTC. Translating gives CASRIPTVLGYTRQGDQETQYF.

Notes on this clonotype: This may be a read error: a much more frequent sequence differs by one nucleotide. V gene TRBV6-6 combines with J gene TRBJ1-1; TRBD1 matches at 9 bases. The germline V gene has CDR1 MNHNY and CDR2 SVGAGI (reference sequence). This CDR3 is 15 amino acids long. Here the CDR3 DNA reads TGTGCCGGCAGTTACTCGGGACAGGGGAACACTGAAGCTTTCTTT. This translates into CAGSYSGQGNTEAFF.

The gene calls are TRBV12-3 or TRBV12-4 and TRBJ2-4; perhaps TRBD2 as D (5 bases). This CDR3 has 16 residues. V was pared by 4 bases and J by 0 bases, with 13 bases between. CDR3 sequence: CASSSTEELAKNIQYF. The DNA of the CDR3 is TGTGCCAGCAGTTCGACGGAGGAATTAGCCAAAAACATTCAGTACTTC.

CDR3 sequence: CASSLPGGGDPDTQYF. The CDR3 nucleotides are TGTGCCAGCAGTCTCCCCGGCGGGGGGGATCCAGATACGCAGTATTTT. The V gene is TRBV12-3 or TRBV12-4, the J gene TRBJ2-3, with TRBD2 matching 9 bases. J lost 4 bases, V lost 5 bases, and 10 bases had no gene match. The CDR3 extends over 16 amino acids.

This clonotype appeared many times. V usage is TRBV28 and J usage is TRBJ2-7; 10 nucleotides line up with TRBD1. Unmatched junction bases numbered 9, after V lost 6 bases and J lost 7 bases. Germline V gene data show CDR1 as MDHEN and CDR2 as SYDVKM. The CDR3 length is 14 residues. CDR3 amino acids: CASSSGTGVGEQYF. CDR3 DNA: TGTGCCAGCAGCTCCGGGACAGGGGTAGGTGAGCAGTACTTC.

This rearrangement joins TRBV7-3 to TRBJ2-5; perhaps TRBD1 as D (5 bases). Germline V gene lookup returns CDR1 SGHTA and CDR2 FQGTGA. With 2 bases removed from V and 1 base from J, the gap between germline ends came to 11 bases. This CDR3 contains 15 residues. The CDR3 region is CASSLGEGAQETQYF. The DNA of the CDR3 is TGTGCCAGCAGCTTAGGAGAAGGGGCCCAAGAGACCCAGTACTTC.

The V call is TRBV12-3 or TRBV12-4, the J call TRBJ2-4; TRBD2 matches at 10 bases. This CDR3 region has 17 residues. J lost 7 bases, V lost 2 bases, and 11 bases had no gene match. The CDR3 DNA sequence: TGTGCCAGCAGTTTAAACCTGGCTAGCGGGAGTCGCAACATTCAGTACTTC. Translated: CASSLNLASGSRNIQYF.

The V gene is TRBV4-2, the J gene TRBJ2-1, with 16 positions matching TRBD2. J gave up 7 bases and V 0 bases, and 12 bases lay outside the gene matches. CDR3 size: 20 residues. CDR1 LGHNA and CDR2 YNFKEQ come from the germline V gene. For the CDR3, the DNA is TGTGCCAGCAGCCAAGATCCGGGACTAGCGGGGGGGCTTTTATCGAATGAGCAGTTCTTC. Protein: CASSQDPGLAGGLLSNEQFF.

This clonotype showed up just a few times. The V and J genes are TRBV24-1 and TRBJ2-5; D gene unclear. The J call is doubtful: the DNA matches TRBJ2-1 better. This CDR3 has 12 residues. Germline V gene lookup returns CDR1 KGHDR and CDR2 SFDVKD. Here the CDR3 reads CATSDRYNEQFF. CDR3 bases: TGTGCCACCAGTGATCGTTACAATGAGCAGTTCTTC.

This clonotype was found a few times. J is TRBJ1-4 and V is TRBV5-5; D uncertain. The V end lost 1 base, the J end lost 3 bases, and 7 bases lay between the germline ends. Germline V gene lookup returns CDR1 SGHKS and CDR2 YYEKEE (reference sequence). The CDR3 has 14 amino acids. This chain's CDR3 is CASSLIGANEKLFF. The CDR3, as DNA: TGTGCCAGCAGCTTGATTGGGGCTAATGAAAAACTGTTTTTT.

This clonotype showed up just a few times. The J gene is TRBJ2-5, the V gene TRBV9; TRBD1 or TRBD2 may be the D gene (6 bases each). V shed 0 bases and J shed 5 bases, with 11 bases lying between them. This CDR3 region has 14 residues. The germline gives CDR1 SGDLS, CDR2 YYNGEE. DNA of the CDR3: TGTGCCAGCAGCGTAGGAGGGGGGTCCGAGACCCAGTACTTC. It codes for CASSVGGGSETQYF.

This clonotype was recorded a few times. The chain combines TRBV10-3 with TRBJ2-5, with TRBD1 matching 10 bases. Trimming removed 3 bases from V and 2 bases from J; junction bases left unmatched: 6. The CDR3 runs to 16 residues. CDR1 and CDR2 from the germline V gene are ENHRY and SYGVKD. CDR3 amino acids: CAISDNRDRGQETQYF. The CDR3 nucleotides read TGTGCCATCAGTGATAACCGGGACAGGGGTCAAGAGACCCAGTACTTC.

This clonotype was counted only a few times. A read error may produce the germline difference seen at one junction end. This sequence joins TRBV27 and TRBJ2-4; D may be TRBD1 (6 bases). Germline values: CDR1 MNHEY, CDR2 SMNVEV (reference sequence). The CDR3 covers 15 residues. The CDR3 DNA follows: TGTACCAGCAGTCTCAGACCGGACAGAAAAAACATTCAGTACTTC. This gives the protein CTSSLRPDRKNIQYF.

The rearrangement joins TRBV30 to TRBJ2-4, with D hard to call. Trimming removed 0 bases from V and 2 bases from J, with 11 bases in between. Per germline, CDR1 GTSNPN and CDR2 SVGIG (reference sequence). This CDR3 is built from 15 residues. CDR3 loop: CAWSVGTASKNIQYF. DNA of the CDR3: TGTGCCTGGAGTGTAGGCACGGCGTCCAAAAACATTCAGTACTTC.

This clonotype was counted only a few times. This chain connects TRBV6-2 or TRBV6-3 to TRBJ2-4, with D perhaps matching TRBD1 or TRBD2 (5 bases each). Trimming removed 6 bases from V and 8 bases from J, with 17 bases in between. The length of the CDR3 is 14 residues. CDR1 is MNHEY, CDR2 SVGEGT, per germline. This chain's CDR3 is CASRPAGAEDIQYF. The CDR3 DNA is TGTGCCAGCAGACCAGCCGGGGCCGAGGACATTCAGTACTTC.

This clonotype was counted a few times. The chain recombines TRBV25-1 with TRBJ2-4; unclear D gene. Trimming stripped 1 base from V and 0 bases from J, with 7 bases between. Germline values: CDR1 MGHDK, CDR2 SYGVNS. The CDR3 contains 15 residues. CDR3 sequence: CASSESRLAKNIQYF. In DNA form, the CDR3 reads TGTGCCAGCAGTGAATCACGGCTAGCCAAAAACATTCAGTACTTC.

V is TRBV12-3 or TRBV12-4 and J is TRBJ1-4; D not certain. The V gene lost 6 bases and the J gene lost 1 base, with 12 bases spanning the gap. CDR3 size: 15 residues. The DNA of the CDR3 is TGTGCCAGCAGCCGCAGGCGGGGAACTAATGAAAAACTGTTTTTT. This translates into CASSRRRGTNEKLFF.

The gene calls are TRBV12-3 or TRBV12-4 and TRBJ2-5, with 10 positions matching TRBD1. The CDR3 loop spans 15 amino acids. V lost 6 bases and J lost 1; bases outside the gene matches: 5. CDR3 amino acids: CASSEDRGIQETQYF. The DNA of the CDR3 is TGTGCCAGCAGCGAGGACAGGGGGATCCAAGAGACCCAGTACTTC.

Only a few counts were recorded for this clonotype. V and J are TRBV25-1 and TRBJ2-1; the match to TRBD2 covers 7 bases. The CDR3 covers 15 residues. The V gene's germline CDR1 is MGHDK and CDR2 SYGVNS. J lost 2 bases, V lost 3 bases, and 4 bases had no gene match. The CDR3 is CASSEGGRPYNEQFF. CDR3 DNA sequence: TGTGCCAGCAGTGAGGGAGGGAGGCCCTACAATGAGCAGTTCTTC.